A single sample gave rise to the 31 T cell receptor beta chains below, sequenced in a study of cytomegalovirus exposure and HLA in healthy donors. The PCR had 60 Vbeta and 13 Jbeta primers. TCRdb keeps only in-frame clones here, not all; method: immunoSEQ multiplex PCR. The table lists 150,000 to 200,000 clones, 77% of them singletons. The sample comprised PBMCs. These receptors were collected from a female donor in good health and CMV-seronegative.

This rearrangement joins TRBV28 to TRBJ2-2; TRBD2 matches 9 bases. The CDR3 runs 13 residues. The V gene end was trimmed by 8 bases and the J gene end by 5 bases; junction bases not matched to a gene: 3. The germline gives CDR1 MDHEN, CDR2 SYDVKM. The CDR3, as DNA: TGTGCCAGCGTCCTAGCGGGGACCGGGGAGCTGTTTTTT. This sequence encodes CASVLAGTGELFF.

The CDR3 protein is CASSTGLFSGNEQFF. In DNA, the CDR3 is TGTGCCAGCAGCACGGGACTTTTCTCCGGCAATGAGCAGTTCTTC. The rearrangement links TRBV5-4 to TRBJ2-1; TRBD2 might be the D (6 bases). Looked up from germline, CDR1 is SGHNT and CDR2 is YYREEE (reference sequence). The CDR3 contains 15 residues. V lost 4 bases, J lost 6 bases, and 17 bases lay in between.

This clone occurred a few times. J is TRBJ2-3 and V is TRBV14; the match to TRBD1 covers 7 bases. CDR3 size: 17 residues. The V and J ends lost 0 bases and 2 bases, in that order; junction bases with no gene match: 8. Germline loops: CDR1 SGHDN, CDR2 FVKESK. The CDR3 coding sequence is TGTGCCAGCAGCCAAGATAAGGGACAGATATACACAGATACGCAGTATTTT. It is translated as CASSQDKGQIYTDTQYF. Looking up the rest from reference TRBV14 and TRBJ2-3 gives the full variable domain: EAGVTQFPSHSVIEKGQTVTLRCDPISGHDNLYWYRRVMGKEIKFLLHFVKESKQDESGMPNNRFLAERTGGTYSTLKVQPAELEDSGVYFCASSQDKGQIYTDTQYFGPGTRLTVL.

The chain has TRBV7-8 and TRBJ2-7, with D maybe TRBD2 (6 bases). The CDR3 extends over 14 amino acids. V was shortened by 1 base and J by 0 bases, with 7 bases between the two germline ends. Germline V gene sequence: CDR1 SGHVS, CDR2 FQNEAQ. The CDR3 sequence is CASSLGGDSYEQYF. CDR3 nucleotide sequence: TGTGCCAGCAGCTTAGGCGGGGACTCCTACGAGCAGTACTTC. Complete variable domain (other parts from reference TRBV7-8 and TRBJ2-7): GAGVSQSPRYKVAKRGQDVALRCDPISGHVSLFWYQQALGQGPEFLTYFQNEAQLDKSGLPSDRFFAERPEGSVSTLKIQRTQQEDSAVYLCASSLGGDSYEQYFGPGTRLTVT.

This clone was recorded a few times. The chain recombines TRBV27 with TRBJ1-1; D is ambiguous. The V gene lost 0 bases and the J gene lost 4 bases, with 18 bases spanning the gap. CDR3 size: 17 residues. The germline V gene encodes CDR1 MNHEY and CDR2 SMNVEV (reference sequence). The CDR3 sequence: CASSLSRVRFTRTEAFF. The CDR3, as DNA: TGTGCCAGCAGTTTATCGAGGGTCAGATTTACCCGCACTGAAGCTTTCTTT.

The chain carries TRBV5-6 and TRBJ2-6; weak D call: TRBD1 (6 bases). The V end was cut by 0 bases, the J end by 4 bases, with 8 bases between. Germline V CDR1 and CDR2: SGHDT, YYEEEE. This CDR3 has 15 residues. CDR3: CASSLGGLGANVLTF. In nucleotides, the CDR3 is TGTGCCAGCAGCTTGGGGGGGCTCGGGGCCAACGTCCTGACTTTC.

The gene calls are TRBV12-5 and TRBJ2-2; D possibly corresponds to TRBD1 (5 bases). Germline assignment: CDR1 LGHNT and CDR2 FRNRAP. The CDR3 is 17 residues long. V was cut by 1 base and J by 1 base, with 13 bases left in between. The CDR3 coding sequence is TGTGCTAGTGGTTTGGCATTCCAGGGAAAGAACACCGGGGAGCTGTTTTTT. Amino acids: CASGLAFQGKNTGELFF.

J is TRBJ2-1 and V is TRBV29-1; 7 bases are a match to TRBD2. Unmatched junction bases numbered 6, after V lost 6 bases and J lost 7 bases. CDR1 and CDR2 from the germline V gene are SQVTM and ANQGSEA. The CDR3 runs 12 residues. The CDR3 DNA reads TGCAGCGTGGATGGACTAGTGAATGAGCAGTTCTTC. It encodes CSVDGLVNEQFF.

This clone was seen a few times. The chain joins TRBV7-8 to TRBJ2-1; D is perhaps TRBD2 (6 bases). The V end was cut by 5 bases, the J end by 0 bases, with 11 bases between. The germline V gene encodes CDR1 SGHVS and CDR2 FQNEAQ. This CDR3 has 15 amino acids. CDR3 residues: CASSPGLPSYNEQFF. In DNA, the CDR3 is TGTGCCAGCAGCCCGGGACTTCCCTCCTACAATGAGCAGTTCTTC.

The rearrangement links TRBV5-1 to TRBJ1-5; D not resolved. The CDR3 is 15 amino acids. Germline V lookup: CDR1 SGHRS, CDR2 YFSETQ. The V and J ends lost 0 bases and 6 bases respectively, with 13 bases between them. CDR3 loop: CASSLDGDESQPQHF. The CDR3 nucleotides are TGCGCCAGCAGCTTGGACGGGGATGAAAGTCAGCCCCAGCATTTT.

CDR3 loop: CASSFYRGEQYF. As DNA, the CDR3 is TGTGCCAGCAGCTTTTATCGGGGAGAGCAGTACTTC. V and J are TRBV11-3 and TRBJ2-7; the D gene is possibly TRBD2 (5 bases). V was cut by 3 bases and J by 7 bases, with 10 bases left in between. Germline V CDR1 and CDR2: SGHNT, YENEEA. This CDR3 contains 12 residues. The full variable domain, in which reference TRBV11-3 and TRBJ2-7 provide the parts outside the CDR3, is EAGVVQSPRYKIIEKKQPVAFWCNPISGHNTLYWYLQNLGQGPELLIRYENEEAVDDSQLPKDRFSAERLKGVDSTLKIQPAELGDSAVYLCASSFYRGEQYFGPGTRLTVT.

CDR3: CASSTQGLWGYIQYF. In DNA, the CDR3 is TGTGCCAGCAGTACCCAGGGGCTGTGGGGATACATTCAGTACTTC. This chain uses TRBV2 with TRBJ2-4; tentative D call: TRBD1 (6 bases). The CDR3 loop spans 15 amino acids. CDR1 and CDR2 (germline): SNHLY, FYNNEI. V lost 5 bases and J 8 bases, leaving 19 bases between the germline ends.

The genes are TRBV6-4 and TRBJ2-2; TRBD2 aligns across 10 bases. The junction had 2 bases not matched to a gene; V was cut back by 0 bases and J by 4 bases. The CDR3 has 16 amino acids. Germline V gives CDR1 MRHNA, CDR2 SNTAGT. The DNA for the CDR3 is TGTGCCAGCAGTGACTCAAGCGGGGGGGCCACCGGGGAGCTGTTTTTT. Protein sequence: CASSDSSGGATGELFF.

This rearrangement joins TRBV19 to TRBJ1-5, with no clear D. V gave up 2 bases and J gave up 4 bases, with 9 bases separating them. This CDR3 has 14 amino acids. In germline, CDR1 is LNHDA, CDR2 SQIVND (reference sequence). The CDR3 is CASSISSINQPQHF. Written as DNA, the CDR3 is TGTGCCAGTAGTATAAGTAGCATTAATCAGCCCCAGCATTTT. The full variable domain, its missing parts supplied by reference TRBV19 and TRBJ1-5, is DGGITQSPKYLFRKEGQNVTLSCEQNLNHDAMYWYRQDPGQGLRLIYYSQIVNDFQKGDIAEGYSVSREKKESFPLTVTSAQKNPTAFYLCASSISSINQPQHFGDGTRLSIL.

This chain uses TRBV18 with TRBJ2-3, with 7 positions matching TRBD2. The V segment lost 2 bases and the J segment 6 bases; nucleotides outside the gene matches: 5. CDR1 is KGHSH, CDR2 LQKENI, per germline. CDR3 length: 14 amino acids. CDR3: CASSPKVGGDTQYF. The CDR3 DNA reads TGTGCCAGCTCACCAAAAGTGGGGGGGGATACGCAGTATTTT.

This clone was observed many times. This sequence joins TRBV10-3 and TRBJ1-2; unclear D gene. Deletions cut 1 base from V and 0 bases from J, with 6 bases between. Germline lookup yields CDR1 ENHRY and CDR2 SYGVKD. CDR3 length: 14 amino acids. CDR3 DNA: TGTGCCATCAGTGAGTTCCAGGCTAACTATGGCTACACCTTC. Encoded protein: CAISEFQANYGYTF.

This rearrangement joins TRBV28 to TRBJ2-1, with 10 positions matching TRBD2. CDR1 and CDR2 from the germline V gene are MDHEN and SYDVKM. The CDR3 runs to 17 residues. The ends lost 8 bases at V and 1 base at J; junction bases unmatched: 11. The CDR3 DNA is TGTGCCAGCCGGGGGCTAGCGGGAGATTATTCCTACAATGAGCAGTTCTTC. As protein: CASRGLAGDYSYNEQFF. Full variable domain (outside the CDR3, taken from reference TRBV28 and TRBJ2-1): DVKVTQSSRYLVKRTGEKVFLECVQDMDHENMFWYRQDPGLGLRLIYFSYDVKMKEKGDIPEGYSVSREKKERFSLILESASTNQTSMYLCASRGLAGDYSYNEQFFGPGTRLTVL.

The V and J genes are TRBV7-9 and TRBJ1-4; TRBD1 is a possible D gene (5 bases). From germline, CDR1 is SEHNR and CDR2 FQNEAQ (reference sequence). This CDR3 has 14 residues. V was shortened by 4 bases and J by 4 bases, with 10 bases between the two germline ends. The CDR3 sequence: CASSSGRDNEKLFF. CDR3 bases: TGTGCCAGCAGCTCGGGCAGGGATAATGAAAAACTGTTTTTT.

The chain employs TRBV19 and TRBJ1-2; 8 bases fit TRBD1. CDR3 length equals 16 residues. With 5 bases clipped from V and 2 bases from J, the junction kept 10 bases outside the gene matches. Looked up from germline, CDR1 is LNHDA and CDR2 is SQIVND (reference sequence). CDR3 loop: CASSPSSGTGNYGYTF. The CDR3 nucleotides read TGTGCCAGTAGTCCTTCGTCCGGGACAGGCAACTATGGCTACACCTTC.

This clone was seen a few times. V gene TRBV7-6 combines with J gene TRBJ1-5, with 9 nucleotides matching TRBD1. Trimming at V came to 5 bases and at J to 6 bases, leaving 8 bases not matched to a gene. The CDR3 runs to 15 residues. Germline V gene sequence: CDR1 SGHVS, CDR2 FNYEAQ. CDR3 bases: TGTGCCAGCAGCCGAACAGGGGGCGATGGTCAGCCCCAGCATTTT. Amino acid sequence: CASSRTGGDGQPQHF.

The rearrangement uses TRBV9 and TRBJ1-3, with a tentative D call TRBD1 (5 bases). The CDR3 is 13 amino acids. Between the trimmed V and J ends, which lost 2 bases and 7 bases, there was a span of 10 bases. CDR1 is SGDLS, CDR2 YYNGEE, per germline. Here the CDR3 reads CASSVGGDNTIYF. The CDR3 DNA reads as TGTGCCAGCAGCGTCGGGGGAGACAACACCATATATTTT.

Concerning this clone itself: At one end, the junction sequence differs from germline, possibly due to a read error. The CDR3 region has the DNA TGTGCCAGTTCACGTATTTGGCAGGGTACAAACATTCAGTACTTC. This translates into CASSRIWQGTNIQYF. This rearrangement joins TRBV18 to TRBJ2-4; the D gene is possibly TRBD1 (5 bases). This CDR3 comprises 15 residues. From germline, CDR1 is KGHSH and CDR2 LQKENI. The variable domain in full, with the rest retrieved from reference TRBV18 and TRBJ2-4, is NAGVMQNPRHLVRRRGQEARLRCSPMKGHSHVYWYRQLPEEGLKFMVYLQKENIIDESGMPKERFSAEFPKEGPSILRIQQVVRGDSAAYFCASSRIWQGTNIQYFGAGTRLSVL.

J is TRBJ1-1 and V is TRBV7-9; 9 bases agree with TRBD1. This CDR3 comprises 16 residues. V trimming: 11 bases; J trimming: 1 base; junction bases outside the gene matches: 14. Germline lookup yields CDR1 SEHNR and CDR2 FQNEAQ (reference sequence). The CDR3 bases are TGTGCCGCCGACTTCAGGGGGGACAGGGCGAACACTGAAGCTTTCTTT. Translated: CAADFRGDRANTEAFF.

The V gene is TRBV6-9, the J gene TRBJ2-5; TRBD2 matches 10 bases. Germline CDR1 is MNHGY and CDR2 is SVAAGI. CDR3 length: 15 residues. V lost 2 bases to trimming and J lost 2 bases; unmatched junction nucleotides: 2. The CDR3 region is CASSYQLAGQETQYF. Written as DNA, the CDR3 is TGTGCCAGCAGTTATCAACTAGCGGGGCAAGAGACCCAGTACTTC.

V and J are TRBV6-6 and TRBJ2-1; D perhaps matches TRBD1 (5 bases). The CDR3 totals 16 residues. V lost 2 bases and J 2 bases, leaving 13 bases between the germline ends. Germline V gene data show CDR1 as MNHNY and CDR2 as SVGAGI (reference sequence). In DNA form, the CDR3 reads TGTGCCAGCAGTTACGTGAGGAAGGACACCTACAATGAGCAGTTCTTC. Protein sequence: CASSYVRKDTYNEQFF.

CDR3 sequence (DNA): TGTGCCAGCAGCTTAGTCGTCACAGATACGCAGTATTTT. Its translation is CASSLVVTDTQYF. The chain combines TRBV7-2 with TRBJ2-3; D uncertain. Germline V gene lookup returns CDR1 SGHTA and CDR2 FQGNSA. The CDR3 loop spans 13 amino acids. The ends were cut back, 1 base at V and 2 bases at J, with 4 bases in the middle.

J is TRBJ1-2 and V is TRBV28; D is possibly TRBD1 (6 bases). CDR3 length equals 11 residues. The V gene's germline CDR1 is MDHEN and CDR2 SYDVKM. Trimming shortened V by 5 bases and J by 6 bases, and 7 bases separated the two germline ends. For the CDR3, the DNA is TGTGCCAGCAGTCACAGGGATGGCTACACCTTC. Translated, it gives CASSHRDGYTF.

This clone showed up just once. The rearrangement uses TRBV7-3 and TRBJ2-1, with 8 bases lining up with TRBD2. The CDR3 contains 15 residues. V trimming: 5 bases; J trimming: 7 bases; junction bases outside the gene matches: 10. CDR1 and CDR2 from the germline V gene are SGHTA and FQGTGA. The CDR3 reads CASSPYPGGPNEQFF. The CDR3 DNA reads TGTGCCAGCAGCCCCTACCCGGGGGGGCCTAATGAGCAGTTCTTC.

The CDR3 region is CASSQIGLAYLRDTQYF. CDR3 DNA sequence: TGTGCCAGCAGCCAAATAGGACTAGCGTATCTTAGGGATACGCAGTATTTT. This rearrangement joins TRBV7-2 to TRBJ2-3; 9 bases are shared with TRBD2. With 5 bases clipped from V and 6 bases from J, the junction kept 15 bases outside the gene matches. The CDR3 covers 17 residues. Germline V gene sequence: CDR1 SGHTA, CDR2 FQGNSA.

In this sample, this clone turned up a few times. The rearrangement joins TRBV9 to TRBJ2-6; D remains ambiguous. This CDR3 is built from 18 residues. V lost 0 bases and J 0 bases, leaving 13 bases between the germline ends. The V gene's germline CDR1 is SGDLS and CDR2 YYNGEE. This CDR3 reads CASSVAYRDRSGANVLTF. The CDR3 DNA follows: TGTGCCAGCAGCGTAGCATACAGAGACCGCTCTGGGGCCAACGTCCTGACTTTC.

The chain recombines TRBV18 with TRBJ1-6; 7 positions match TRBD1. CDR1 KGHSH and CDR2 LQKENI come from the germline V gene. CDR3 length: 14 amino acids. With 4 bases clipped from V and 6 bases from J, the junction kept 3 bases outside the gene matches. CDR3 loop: CASSLDRANSPLHF. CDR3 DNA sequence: TGTGCCAGCTCACTCGACAGGGCTAATTCACCCCTCCACTTT.